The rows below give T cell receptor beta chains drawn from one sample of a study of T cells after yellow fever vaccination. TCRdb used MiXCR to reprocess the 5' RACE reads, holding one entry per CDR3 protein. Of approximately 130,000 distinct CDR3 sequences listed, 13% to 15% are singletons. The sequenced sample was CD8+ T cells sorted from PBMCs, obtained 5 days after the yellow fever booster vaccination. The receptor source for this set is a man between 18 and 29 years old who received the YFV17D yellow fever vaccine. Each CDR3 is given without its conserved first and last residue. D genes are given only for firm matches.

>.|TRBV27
ASSPPGGPREPQH
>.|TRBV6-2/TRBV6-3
ASSLWGAEQF
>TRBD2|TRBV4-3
ASSQELGSGGARDTQY
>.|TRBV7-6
ASSPTPGSAGELF
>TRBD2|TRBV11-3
ASSLDHPSGLYNEQF
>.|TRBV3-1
ASSPGLERGPPQETQY
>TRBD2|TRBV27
ASSLSLAGRNEQF
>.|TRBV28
ASSDRARADTQY
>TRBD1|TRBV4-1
ASSPGQGASGNTIY
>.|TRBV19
ASSVGHAASPLH